The T cell receptor beta chain described here comes from a study of CD8+ T cells in alopecia areata. Documented treatment: oral pan-JAK inhibitor, 5-10 mg twice daily. Sequencing templates came from extracted RNA that was reverse transcribed into cDNA. Data came from immunoSEQ multiplex PCR; TCRdb stores just in-frame clones and leaves some out. The data contain approximately 210,000 clones, roughly 64% of them singletons. Germline V CDR1 and CDR2: SGHVS, FNYEAQ. The V end was cut by 1 base, the J end by 0 bases, with 22 bases between. The length of the CDR3 is 20 residues. Sequencing was performed on CD4+ T cells sorted from blood, taken at week 4, from a patient treated with tofacitinib. The chain is built from TRBV7-6 and TRBJ1-3, with D possibly TRBD1 on 5 matching bases. This clonotype was sampled from a human donor with alopecia areata. CDR3: CASSLGSFGPTGGSGNTIYF. The CDR3 DNA follows: TGTGCCAGCAGCTTAGGGAGTTTTGGGCCAACTGGGGGCTCTGGAAACACCATATATTTT.